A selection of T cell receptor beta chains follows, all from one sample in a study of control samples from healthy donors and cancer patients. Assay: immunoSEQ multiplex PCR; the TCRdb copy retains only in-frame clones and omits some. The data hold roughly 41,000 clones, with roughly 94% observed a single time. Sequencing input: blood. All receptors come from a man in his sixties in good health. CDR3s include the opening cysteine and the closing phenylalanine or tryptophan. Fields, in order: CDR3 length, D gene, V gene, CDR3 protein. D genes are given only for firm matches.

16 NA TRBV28 CASSSDRGGSNQPQHF
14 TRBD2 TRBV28 CASSSSSGAREQYF
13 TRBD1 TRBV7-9 CASSSKGAGRAFF
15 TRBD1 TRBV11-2 CASSLGQSSGNTIYF
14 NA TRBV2 CASRTPSERYEQYF
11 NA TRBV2 CAIQLVGEQYF
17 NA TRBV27 CASSFLPPGLSNTEAFF
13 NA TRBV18 CASSPPSVETQYF
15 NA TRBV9 CASSVTGYVTDTQYF
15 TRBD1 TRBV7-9 CASSLETGVYHEQYF
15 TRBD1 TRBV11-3 CASRGWGQKTHEQYF
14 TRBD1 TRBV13 CASSLDSGGTEAFF
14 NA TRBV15 CATSRSGPKAEAFF
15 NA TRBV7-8 CASSLEVGDQNIQYF
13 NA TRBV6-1 CASSEGFNQPQHF
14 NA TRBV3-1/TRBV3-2 CASSPYDRYNEQFF
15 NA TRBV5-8 CASSLEVAEGDTQYF
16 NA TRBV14 CASSPLVGGGSYEQYF
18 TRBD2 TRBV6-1 CASSDRTSGRALVDEQYF
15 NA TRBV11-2 CASSNTGYGYYGYTF
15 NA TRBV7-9 CASSLGVLGNEKLFF
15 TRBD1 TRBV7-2 CASSLQQGSNQPQHF
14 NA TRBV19 CASSIQVSSYEQYF
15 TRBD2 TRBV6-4 CASSESGANTGELFF
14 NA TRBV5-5 CASSLVVRGDEQFF
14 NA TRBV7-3 CASSQQDQYNEQFF
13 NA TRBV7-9 CASSLVVGQPQHF
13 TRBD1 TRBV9 CASSARQGLGYTF
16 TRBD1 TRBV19 CASSIIGTGSNEKLFF
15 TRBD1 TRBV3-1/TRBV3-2 CASSYNRGYPQPQHF
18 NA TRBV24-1 CATSDFPDRDWNTGELFF
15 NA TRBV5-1 CASSLGTGSNYGYTF
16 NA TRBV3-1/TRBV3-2 CASSQVYAGSDYGYTF